This is a list of T cell receptor beta chains from one sample in a study of OX40 agonist ivuxolimab in advanced cancers. Profiling relied on immunoSEQ multiplex PCR, and the TCRdb table lists in-frame clones only, not all of them. This table holds about 50,000 clones, 70% to 85% found once. This material consisted of CD4+ or CD8+ T cells sorted from blood, taken in a trial of the OX40 agonist ivuxolimab. The receptor source for this set is an adult with an advanced solid tumor such as melanoma, head and neck, liver or kidney cancer. Both conserved end residues are part of each CDR3. The D gene is left open where the match is weak. Not all rows give a size; the values are once, few, many and, for expanded clones, a class.

>TRBV4-1|TRBJ2-3|few|TRBD2
CASRLGLAGATDTQYF
TGCGCCAGCAGACTAGGACTAGCGGGAGCGACAGATACGCAGTATTTT
>TRBV7-3|TRBJ2-2|few|NA
CASSLRGELFF
TGTGCCAGCAGCCTACGGGGGGAGCTGTTTTTT
>TRBV7-2|TRBJ1-3|NA|TRBD1
CASSFAGGNTIYF
TGTGCCAGCAGCTTTGCAGGGGGGAACACCATATATTTT
>TRBV11-1|TRBJ2-5|NA|NA
CASSLGQPKSGETQYF
TGTGCCAGCAGCCTCGGACAGCCCAAAAGTGGAGAGACCCAGTACTTC
>TRBV30|TRBJ1-4|NA|TRBD1
CAWSTKQGSSEKLFF
TGTGCCTGGAGTACTAAACAGGGGTCTAGCGAAAAACTGTTTTTT
>TRBV6-1|TRBJ1-1|NA|TRBD1
CASSEATGLNTEAFF
TGTGCCAGCAGTGAAGCGACAGGGCTCAACACTGAAGCTTTCTTT
>TRBV11-2|TRBJ2-2|medium-sized|NA
CASRSPRGDGELFF
TGTGCCAGCAGGTCGCCCCGCGGGGATGGGGAGCTGTTTTTT
>TRBV18|TRBJ2-5|NA|NA
CASSPPAWTGRAETQYF
TGTGCCAGCTCACCACCGGCCTGGACGGGACGAGCGGAGACCCAGTACTTC
>TRBV7-3|TRBJ2-7|many|TRBD2
CASSLWSTSRTQEQYF
TGTGCCAGCAGCTTATGGTCGACTAGCCGGACACAGGAGCAGTACTTC
>TRBV7-9|TRBJ2-3|NA|TRBD1
CASSTTGTGSTDTQYF
TGTGCCAGCAGCACAACCGGGACAGGGAGCACAGATACGCAGTATTTT
>TRBV5-1|TRBJ2-7|NA|NA
CASSLLGTDSWDEQYF
TGCGCCAGCAGCTTGCTCGGGACTGACTCGTGGGACGAGCAGTACTTC
>TRBV5-4|TRBJ2-7|NA|TRBD2
CASSLASGTYEQYF
TGTGCCAGCAGCTTGGCTAGCGGGACCTACGAGCAGTACTTC
>TRBV2|TRBJ1-4|NA|NA
CASSARFYNEKLFF
TGTGCCAGCAGTGCTCGTTTTTATAATGAAAAACTGTTTTTT
>TRBV7-7|TRBJ2-1|NA|TRBD1
CASSWRTGHEQFF
TGTGCTAGCAGCTGGCGGACAGGTCATGAGCAGTTCTTC
>TRBV30|TRBJ1-1|NA|NA
CAWSVPGYRAEAFF
TGTGCCTGGAGTGTACCCGGATACCGCGCTGAAGCTTTCTTT
>TRBV4-1|TRBJ2-1|NA|TRBD2
CASRRGVESAYNEQFF
TGCGCCAGCAGGCGGGGGGTCGAGAGCGCCTACAATGAGCAGTTCTTC
>TRBV7-7|TRBJ2-5|NA|TRBD2
CASSLGLEETQYF
TGTGCTAGCAGCTTAGGACTAGAGGAGACCCAGTACTTC
>TRBV7-2|TRBJ2-7|medium-sized|NA
CASSLTLQTPYEQYF
TGTGCCAGCAGCTTAACGTTACAGACTCCCTACGAGCAGTACTTC
>TRBV27|TRBJ1-1|NA|NA
CASSAYTGMNTEAFF
TGTGCCAGCAGTGCCTATACAGGGATGAACACTGAAGCTTTCTTT
>TRBV5-4|TRBJ2-3|NA|NA
CASSFSGTETDTQYF
TGTGCCAGCAGCTTTTCCGGGACGGAAACAGATACGCAGTATTTT
>TRBV2|TRBJ1-6|NA|NA
CASNPSGVDSSPLHF
TGTGCCAGCAATCCTTCAGGGGTAGATAGTTCACCCCTCCACTTT
>TRBV5-5|TRBJ1-1|NA|NA
CASSLVVRGGTEAFF
TGTGCCAGCAGCTTGGTAGTGCGGGGAGGGACTGAAGCTTTCTTT